Below, 15 T cell receptor beta chains from the same sample are listed, as sequenced in a study of shared clonotypes between healthy human individuals. TCRdb's table, derived via immunoSEQ multiplex PCR, lists solely in-frame clones and lacks some. Of some 2.1 million clones in the sample, around 95% are singletons; the top ten hold roughly 0.13%. The sequenced sample was naive CD4+ T cells sorted from blood. Subset noted: CD45RA+ positively selected. Every receptor here comes from a man aged 18 to 29 in good health.

The V and J genes are TRBV28 and TRBJ2-7; 8 positions match TRBD1. The germline gives CDR1 MDHEN, CDR2 SYDVKM. V shed 5 bases, J shed 2 bases, and the junction held 8 bases outside the gene matches. This CDR3 spans 15 amino acids. The chain's CDR3 is CASSTGQGGPYEQYF. The CDR3 coding sequence is TGTGCCAGCAGTACCGGACAGGGTGGTCCCTACGAGCAGTACTTC.

The V and J genes are TRBV27 and TRBJ1-2; D is possibly TRBD1 (5 bases). V lost 0 bases, J lost 4 bases, and 12 bases lay in between. CDR3 length: 15 amino acids. CDR1 is MNHEY and CDR2 is SMNVEV in the germline V gene (reference sequence). The CDR3 protein is CASSLSLGVGYGYTF. Written as DNA, the CDR3 is TGTGCCAGCAGTTTATCTCTAGGGGTAGGCTATGGCTACACCTTC.

The chain combines TRBV5-1 with TRBJ1-2; 9 bases map to TRBD1. The germline V gene encodes CDR1 SGHRS and CDR2 YFSETQ. Unmatched junction bases numbered 8, after V lost 4 bases and J lost 4 bases. The length of the CDR3 is 15 residues. The CDR3 bases are TGCGCCAGCAGCATAGGACAGGGGACAAGCTATGGCTACACCTTC. It encodes CASSIGQGTSYGYTF.

The CDR3 region is CASSEAGTGELFF. CDR3 DNA: TGCGCCAGCAGTGAGGCGGGTACCGGGGAGCTGTTTTTT. The J gene is TRBJ2-2, the V gene TRBV5-1; TRBD2 might be the D (5 bases). Germline V gene sequence: CDR1 SGHRS, CDR2 YFSETQ. V lost 5 bases and J lost 5, with 10 bases in between. The CDR3 length is 13 residues.

This clone was seen ten or more times. The sample carries other DNA sequences with the same CDR3. The chain couples TRBV7-3 to TRBJ2-5; D possibly uses TRBD1 or TRBD2 (5 bases each). This CDR3 is built from 13 residues. The V end lost 5 bases, the J end lost 4 bases, and 11 bases lay between the germline ends. Germline V CDR1 and CDR2: SGHTA, FQGTGA. The CDR3 region has the DNA TGTGCCAGCAGCCTCGGGACCGGAGAGACCCAGTACTTC. Translating gives CASSLGTGETQYF.

The chain links TRBV2 to TRBJ2-3, with D possibly TRBD2 on 5 matching bases. Germline lookup yields CDR1 SNHLY and CDR2 FYNNEI. CDR3 length: 16 residues. V dropped 10 bases and J dropped 0 bases, with 20 bases sitting between them. CDR3 nucleotides: TGTGCCACCTCTCTGGAGGTCAGCAGAAGCACAGATACGCAGTATTTT. Its protein is CATSLEVSRSTDTQYF. Full variable domain (missing parts from reference TRBV2 and TRBJ2-3): EPEVTQTPSHQVTQMGQEVILRCVPISNHLYFYWYRQILGQKVEFLVSFYNNEISEKSEIFDDQFSVERPDGSNFTLKIRSTKLEDSAMYFCATSLEVSRSTDTQYFGPGTRLTVL.

The chain combines TRBV6-5 with TRBJ1-2; D is unclear. This CDR3 comprises 12 residues. Germline V gene sequence: CDR1 MNHEY, CDR2 SVGAGI. V shed 5 bases and J shed 2 bases, with 6 bases lying between them. DNA of the CDR3: TGTGCCAGCAGTAACGGGAACTATGGCTACACCTTC. This encodes CASSNGNYGYTF.

This chain connects TRBV2 to TRBJ1-4; 7 nucleotides agree with TRBD1. The V gene end was trimmed by 5 bases and the J gene end by 8 bases; junction bases not matched to a gene: 8. This CDR3 region has 14 residues. The V gene's germline CDR1 is SNHLY and CDR2 FYNNEI. CDR3 nucleotides: TGTGCCAGCAGTCAGACAGGGTTCGGGGAAAAACTGTTTTTT. This translates into CASSQTGFGEKLFF.

The V call is TRBV7-2, the J call TRBJ1-2; 8 bases match TRBD1. CDR1 is SGHTA and CDR2 is FQGNSA in the germline V gene. The CDR3 has 15 residues. Trimming cost V 5 bases and J 4 bases; bases outside gene matches: 9. The CDR3 protein is CASSLEGTGPYGYTF. The CDR3 DNA sequence: TGTGCCAGCAGCCTAGAAGGGACAGGTCCCTATGGCTACACCTTC.

The CDR3 sequence is CASSFSGRTADTQYF. The DNA for the CDR3 is TGTGCCAGCAGCTTCAGCGGGAGGACGGCAGATACGCAGTATTTT. This chain connects TRBV11-2 to TRBJ2-3, with 9 bases fitting TRBD2. CDR3 length: 15 amino acids. Germline trimming cut 3 bases from V and 4 bases from J; bases unmatched to any gene: 5. Germline V gene sequence: CDR1 SGHAT, CDR2 FQNNGV. Drawing the rest from reference TRBV11-2 and TRBJ2-3, the complete variable domain is EAGVAQSPRYKIIEKRQSVAFWCNPISGHATLYWYQQILGQGPKLLIQFQNNGVVDDSQLPKDRFSAERLKGVDSTLKIQPAKLEDSAVYLCASSFSGRTADTQYFGPGTRLTVL.

The CDR3 loop is CASSPYQGWRSLYEQYF. In DNA, the CDR3 is TGCGCCAGCAGCCCATACCAGGGGTGGCGGTCCCTCTACGAGCAGTACTTC. The gene calls are TRBV5-1 and TRBJ2-7; TRBD1 is a possible D gene (6 bases). Germline CDR1 and CDR2: SGHRS and YFSETQ. The V end lost 4 bases, the J end lost 3 bases, and 23 bases lay between the germline ends. The CDR3 runs 17 residues. Supplemented by reference TRBV5-1 and TRBJ2-7, the full variable domain reads KAGVTQTPRYLIKTRGQQVTLSCSPISGHRSVSWYQQTPGQGLQFLFEYFSETQRNKGNFPGRFSGRQFSNSRSEMNVSTLELGDSALYLCASSPYQGWRSLYEQYFGPGTRLTVT.

With regard to this clone: One junction end does not reproduce the germline sequence, and a read error may be involved. The CDR3 loop is CASSGVRLGQGTQYF. The CDR3 DNA reads as TGTGCCAGCAGCGGTGTTCGCTTGGGGCAAGGGACCCAGTACTTC. The chain carries TRBV28 and TRBJ2-5, with a tentative D call TRBD1 (5 bases). The length of the CDR3 is 15 residues. Germline lookup yields CDR1 MDHEN and CDR2 SYDVKM.

V gene TRBV27 combines with J gene TRBJ1-3; TRBD1 matches 8 bases. V lost 7 bases to trimming and J lost 8 bases; unmatched junction nucleotides: 7. The CDR3 is made up of 13 amino acids. Germline CDR1 and CDR2: MNHEY and SMNVEV (reference sequence). The CDR3 DNA sequence: TGTGCCAGCAAGGGACAGGCCAGGGACACCATATATTTT. This gives the protein CASKGQARDTIYF.

In regard to this clone: The sample contains more than one DNA sequence encoding this CDR3. This rearrangement joins TRBV18 to TRBJ2-2; D is possibly TRBD1 or TRBD2 (5 bases each). Per the germline V gene, CDR1 is KGHSH and CDR2 is LQKENI. The CDR3 length is 13 residues. V dropped 3 bases and J dropped 5 bases, with 7 bases sitting between them. The CDR3 here is CASSPGVTGELFF. CDR3 DNA sequence: TGTGCCAGCTCACCGGGGGTGACCGGGGAGCTGTTTTTT.

The V call is TRBV27, the J call TRBJ2-7; D perhaps matches TRBD1 (5 bases). Germline CDR1 is MNHEY and CDR2 is SMNVEV (reference sequence). CDR3 size: 14 residues. The V end was cut by 2 bases, the J end by 4 bases, with 12 bases between. The CDR3 sequence is CASSLVAGPYEQYF. The CDR3 DNA reads as TGTGCCAGCAGTTTAGTGGCAGGGCCGTACGAGCAGTACTTC.